Sequencing of this TCR beta chain was carried out in a study of shared clonotypes between healthy human individuals. It was across several immunoSEQ plates that each subset's genomic DNA was evenly split. Measured with immunoSEQ multiplex PCR; TCRdb has only the in-frame clones, and not every one. Here the sample spans approximately 500,000 clones, approximately 80% being singletons. None of the donors, who were healthy HIV-negative adults, had recently had acute infections or vaccinations. Every one of the donors was a Caucasian adult that lived in Nashville, Tennessee. Germline V gene data show CDR1 as LGHNA and CDR2 as YNFKEQ. V dropped 0 bases and J dropped 2 bases, with 7 bases sitting between them. The CDR3 is 14 amino acids.

The receptor comes from a woman in her forties in good health. Some clones in this sample may be carry-over from other donors' samples. The sequenced sample consisted of PBMCs. The chain recombines TRBV4-2 with TRBJ2-5; D is ambiguous. CDR3 coding DNA: TGTGCCAGCAGCCAAGAAACAGCGCAAGAGACCCAGTACTTC. It encodes CASSQETAQETQYF.